Below, 31 T cell receptor beta chains from the same sample are listed, as sequenced in a study of human thymus T cells (TCRdb year 2020). The library was produced with the immunoSEQ multiplex PCR assay. The table comes from immuneACCESS by way of TCRdb, which keeps in-frame sequences with V and J called. Part of the clones is missing from these tables; in studies checked, under half for an unresolved V gene and the rest for unknown reasons. A total of about 60,000 clones appear in this sample, about 93% of them only once. The leading ten clones occupy 6% of the sample. Sequenced: blood. These receptors all stem from a boy under two years old with a congenital heart defect but otherwise immunologically healthy.

The chain carries TRBV30 and TRBJ1-1; D not resolved. Between the trimmed V and J ends, which lost 1 base and 4 bases, there was a span of 19 bases. Germline CDR1 is GTSNPN and CDR2 is SVGIG (reference sequence). The CDR3 loop spans 16 amino acids. CDR3 in amino acids: CAWSGRIWRLGTEAFF. The CDR3, as DNA: TGTGCCTGGAGTGGAAGGATTTGGAGGCTGGGCACTGAAGCTTTCTTT. Complete variable domain (other parts from reference TRBV30 and TRBJ1-1): SQTIHQWPATLVQPVGSPLSLECTVEGTSNPNLYWYRQAAGRGLQLLFYSVGIGQISSEVPQNLSASRPQDRQFILSSKKLLLSDSGFYLCAWSGRIWRLGTEAFFGQGTRLTVV.

The chain employs TRBV4-1 and TRBJ2-7; maybe TRBD2 (5 bases). This CDR3 region has 14 residues. The germline CDR1 and CDR2 sequences are MGHRA and YSYEKL. V was clipped by 1 base and J by 6 bases, with 13 bases between them. For the CDR3, the DNA is TGCGCCAGCAGCCAAGGGGAGAGGTGGCGCGAGCAGTACTTC. It is translated as CASSQGERWREQYF.

The chain couples TRBV5-1 to TRBJ2-3, with D possibly being TRBD1 (5 bases). The ends were cut back, 0 bases at V and 3 bases at J, with 14 bases in the middle. This CDR3 comprises 16 residues. Germline V gene lookup returns CDR1 SGHRS and CDR2 YFSETQ. In DNA form, the CDR3 reads TGCGCCAGCAGCTTGGGCAGGGTAACGGGTACAGATACGCAGTATTTT. Its protein is CASSLGRVTGTDTQYF.

The chain combines TRBV15 with TRBJ2-3; TRBD2 aligns across 7 bases. In germline, CDR1 is LNHNV, CDR2 YYDKDF (reference sequence). CDR3 length: 12 residues. Trimming cost V 6 bases and J 5 bases; bases outside gene matches: 2. This CDR3 is CATSGREDTQYF. CDR3 nucleotides: TGTGCCACCAGTGGGAGGGAAGATACGCAGTATTTT.

The V call is TRBV5-1, the J call TRBJ2-1; the D is unclear. Germline CDR1 reads SGHRS; CDR2 reads YFSETQ. V shed 2 bases and J shed 6 bases, with 6 bases lying between them. This CDR3 has 12 residues. The CDR3 DNA follows: TGCGCCAGCAGCTTAAACAGCAATGAGCAGTTCTTC. It codes for CASSLNSNEQFF.

The chain joins TRBV19 to TRBJ1-3; a possible D gene is TRBD1 (5 bases). Germline V gene data show CDR1 as LNHDA and CDR2 as SQIVND (reference sequence). The length of the CDR3 is 14 residues. V was pared by 11 bases and J by 0 bases, with 14 bases between. CDR3 sequence: CASGSRGSGNTIYF. The CDR3 DNA reads as TGTGCCTCGGGATCGAGGGGCTCTGGAAACACCATATATTTT. The variable domain in full, completed from reference TRBV19 and TRBJ1-3, reads DGGITQSPKYLFRKEGQNVTLSCEQNLNHDAMYWYRQDPGQGLRLIYYSQIVNDFQKGDIAEGYSVSREKKESFPLTVTSAQKNPTAFYLCASGSRGSGNTIYFGEGSWLTVV.

CDR3 in DNA: TGCGCCAGCAGCTTGGCCGGGCTGCTTAGCACAGATACGCAGTATTTT. The encoded protein is CASSLAGLLSTDTQYF. The chain links TRBV5-1 to TRBJ2-3, with no clear D. Trimming removed 0 bases from V and 0 bases from J, with 11 bases in between. CDR1 SGHRS and CDR2 YFSETQ come from the germline V gene. CDR3 length: 16 amino acids.

The V call is TRBV27, the J call TRBJ2-7; tentatively, D is TRBD2 (7 bases). Trimming took off 5 bases at V and 2 bases at J, with 16 bases between the two ends. Germline V CDR1 and CDR2: MNHEY, SMNVEV (reference sequence). The CDR3 runs 15 residues. CDR3 nucleotides: TGTGCCAGCAGTCTTGGGGGGCGGGAGACCTACGAGCAGTACTTC. Translated, it gives CASSLGGRETYEQYF.

The chain employs TRBV28 and TRBJ2-7, with D possibly TRBD1 on 5 matching bases. Germline V CDR1 and CDR2: MDHEN, SYDVKM. This CDR3 has 14 residues. V lost 2 bases and J 1 base, leaving 9 bases between the germline ends. CDR3 nucleotide sequence: TGTGCCAGCAGTTTAGTGACAGCTTCCTACGAGCAGTACTTC. The encoded protein is CASSLVTASYEQYF.

The V and J genes are TRBV14 and TRBJ1-1; D is unresolved. The CDR3 sequence is 13 residues long. Germline CDR1 reads SGHDN; CDR2 reads FVKESK. V was pared by 1 base and J by 1 base, with 4 bases between. The CDR3 reads CASSQVWNTEAFF. The CDR3 coding sequence is TGTGCCAGCAGCCAAGTATGGAACACTGAAGCTTTCTTT.

V usage is TRBV28 and J usage is TRBJ2-7; no reliable D call. This CDR3 has 14 amino acids. V lost 3 bases, J lost 3 bases, and 12 bases lay in between. Germline CDR1 MDHEN, CDR2 SYDVKM. The CDR3 DNA sequence: TGTGCCAGCAGTTTTGTCCGTTCCAACTACGAGCAGTACTTC. Translated: CASSFVRSNYEQYF. Full variable domain (remainder filled in from reference TRBV28 and TRBJ2-7): DVKVTQSSRYLVKRTGEKVFLECVQDMDHENMFWYRQDPGLGLRLIYFSYDVKMKEKGDIPEGYSVSREKKERFSLILESASTNQTSMYLCASSFVRSNYEQYFGPGTRLTVT.

The gene calls are TRBV10-3 and TRBJ2-7; TRBD1 matches at 9 bases. V gave up 9 bases and J gave up 5 bases; unmatched junction bases: 11. CDR3 size: 14 residues. Germline assignment: CDR1 ENHRY and CDR2 SYGVKD. CDR3 in amino acids: CAMRAGTGHDEQYF. The CDR3 coding sequence is TGTGCCATGAGGGCCGGGACAGGGCATGACGAGCAGTACTTC.

The CDR3 bases are TGTGCCAGCAGCGTAGGACTAGCGGGAGCCTACAATGAGCAGTTCTTC. The encoded protein is CASSVGLAGAYNEQFF. The chain recombines TRBV9 with TRBJ2-1, with 12 nucleotides matching TRBD2. Germline CDR1 SGDLS, CDR2 YYNGEE. The CDR3 contains 16 residues. J was trimmed by 2 bases and V by 0 bases; bases with no gene match: 0.

J is TRBJ1-3 and V is TRBV19, with 8 bases aligning to TRBD1. CDR3 length: 14 residues. V lost 6 bases and J lost 5; bases outside the gene matches: 6. The germline gives CDR1 LNHDA, CDR2 SQIVND (reference sequence). CDR3 coding DNA: TGTGCCAGTAGCGACCGGACAGGGAGAAACACCATATATTTT. It specifies CASSDRTGRNTIYF.

Here the CDR3 reads CASSFMGDTQYF. CDR3 nucleotides: TGTGCCAGCAGCTTCATGGGGGATACGCAGTATTTT. The chain couples TRBV7-2 to TRBJ2-3; no clear D gene. The CDR3 is made up of 12 amino acids. V lost 3 bases to trimming and J lost 6 bases, with 7 bases between them. Germline V gene sequence: CDR1 SGHTA, CDR2 FQGNSA. Looking up the rest from reference TRBV7-2 and TRBJ2-3 gives the full variable domain: GAGVSQSPSNKVTEKGKDVELRCDPISGHTALYWYRQSLGQGLEFLIYFQGNSAPDKSGLPSDRFSAERTGGSVSTLTIQRTQQEDSAVYLCASSFMGDTQYFGPGTRLTVL.

This chain connects TRBV2 to TRBJ2-2, with 10 bases that match TRBD2. The CDR3 loop spans 19 amino acids. V was clipped by 6 bases and J by 1 base; unmatched bases: 14. Germline CDR1 SNHLY, CDR2 FYNNEI. The DNA for the CDR3 is TGTGCCAGCAGAATCTTTGGACCGACTAGCGGGCGGAACACCGGGGAGCTGTTTTTT. It codes for CASRIFGPTSGRNTGELFF. Looking up the rest from reference TRBV2 and TRBJ2-2 gives the full variable domain: EPEVTQTPSHQVTQMGQEVILRCVPISNHLYFYWYRQILGQKVEFLVSFYNNEISEKSEIFDDQFSVERPDGSNFTLKIRSTKLEDSAMYFCASRIFGPTSGRNTGELFFGEGSRLTVL.

CDR3 DNA: TGTGCCAGCAGCTTGGGGGGGTCGGATACGCAGTATTTT. The encoded protein is CASSLGGSDTQYF. The chain couples TRBV5-8 to TRBJ2-3; the D gene could be TRBD1 or TRBD2 (5 bases each). Germline V gives CDR1 SGHTS, CDR2 YDEGEE. The CDR3 covers 13 residues. Trimming shortened V by 0 bases and J by 6 bases, and 8 bases separated the two germline ends.

V usage is TRBV28 and J usage is TRBJ2-3, with TRBD2 matching 14 bases. The CDR3 runs to 19 residues. J was trimmed by 3 bases and V by 5 bases; bases with no gene match: 13. CDR1 and CDR2 from the germline V gene are MDHEN and SYDVKM. The CDR3 DNA sequence: TGTGCCAGCAGTCGTAATTGGGGACTAGCGGGAGTGTGGACAGATACGCAGTATTTT. Amino acids: CASSRNWGLAGVWTDTQYF.

This chain joins TRBV10-3 and TRBJ2-3; no firm D call. V lost 8 bases, J lost 1 base, and 7 bases lay in between. The CDR3 has 12 amino acids. Germline-derived CDR1 and CDR2 are ENHRY and SYGVKD. CDR3 bases: TGTGCCATCGGATCTGGCACAGATACGCAGTATTTT. Amino acids: CAIGSGTDTQYF.

The chain has TRBV7-3 and TRBJ2-1; 11 nucleotides agree with TRBD2. Germline loops: CDR1 SGHTA, CDR2 FQGTGA. With 8 bases clipped from V and 4 bases from J, the junction kept 10 bases outside the gene matches. The CDR3 runs 16 residues. CDR3 DNA: TGTGCCAGCTCGGGACTTACTAGCGGGGGATACAATGAGCAGTTCTTC. Its protein is CASSGLTSGGYNEQFF.

The CDR3, as DNA: TGTGCCAGCAGTTATACAGGGGCACAGGAGCTGTTTTTT. Translation: CASSYTGAQELFF. The rearrangement joins TRBV6-5 to TRBJ2-2; 7 bases map to TRBD1. CDR1 is MNHEY, CDR2 SVGAGI, per germline. Trimming took 3 bases from V and 10 from J; bases not matched to a gene: 5. The CDR3 is 13 residues long.

The chain recombines TRBV19 with TRBJ2-3; D ambiguous. The germline V and J ends were trimmed by 3 bases and 4 bases, with 5 bases remaining between them. The CDR3 has 12 residues. The germline gives CDR1 LNHDA, CDR2 SQIVND (reference sequence). The CDR3 protein is CASSIIADTQYF. DNA of the CDR3: TGTGCCAGTAGTATTATTGCAGATACGCAGTATTTT.

V and J are TRBV2 and TRBJ1-2; D is ambiguous. CDR3 length equals 14 residues. With 2 bases removed from V and 6 bases from J, the gap between germline ends came to 13 bases. CDR1 is SNHLY and CDR2 is FYNNEI in the germline V gene. Here the CDR3 DNA reads TGTGCCAGCAGTGAATCCCGCCGCAGGCATGGCTACACCTTC. Amino acid sequence: CASSESRRRHGYTF.

The chain has TRBV6-6 and TRBJ1-1, with a weak D call TRBD1 (6 bases). The CDR3 sequence is 13 residues long. In germline, CDR1 is MNHNY, CDR2 SVGAGI (reference sequence). Trimming stripped 5 bases from V and 3 bases from J, with 10 bases between. DNA for the CDR3: TGTGCCAGCAGTGGGTACAGGGACACTGAAGCTTTCTTT. This translates into CASSGYRDTEAFF.

This clone appeared a single time. This chain links TRBV29-1 with TRBJ1-2, with D possibly matching TRBD1 (6 bases). Trimming removed 4 bases from V and 8 bases from J, with 11 bases in between. This CDR3 is 11 amino acids long. The germline CDR1 and CDR2 sequences are SQVTM and ANQGSEA. The CDR3 here is CSVVQGEGYTF. Written as DNA, the CDR3 is TGCAGCGTTGTACAGGGAGAAGGCTACACCTTC.

The chain joins TRBV5-1 to TRBJ1-4; TRBD1 might be the D (5 bases). The CDR3 has 15 amino acids. The V and J ends lost 0 bases and 1 base respectively, with 7 bases between them. From germline, CDR1 is SGHRS and CDR2 YFSETQ. The CDR3 reads CASSLEGRTNEKLFF. The DNA of the CDR3 is TGCGCCAGCAGCTTGGAGGGGAGAACTAATGAAAAACTGTTTTTT.

The chain links TRBV19 to TRBJ1-2, with D possibly matching TRBD1 (6 bases). Trimming shortened V by 7 bases and J by 5 bases, and 14 bases separated the two germline ends. Per the germline V gene, CDR1 is LNHDA and CDR2 is SQIVND (reference sequence). This CDR3 is 13 amino acids long. CDR3 nucleotide sequence: TGTGCCAGTACAAGGGGGGTTAGTTATGGCTACACCTTC. The encoded protein is CASTRGVSYGYTF.

This rearrangement joins TRBV4-1 to TRBJ1-6; maybe TRBD1 (5 bases). The length of the CDR3 is 15 residues. V lost 0 bases and J lost 7, with 10 bases in between. From germline, CDR1 is MGHRA and CDR2 YSYEKL. CDR3 loop: CASSQDRDPNSPLHF. The CDR3 bases are TGCGCCAGCAGCCAAGATCGGGACCCAAATTCACCCCTCCACTTT.

The chain uses TRBV6-5 and TRBJ1-1; the D gene is possibly TRBD1 (6 bases). This CDR3 spans 15 amino acids. V shed 2 bases and J shed 1 base, with 11 bases lying between them. CDR1 is MNHEY and CDR2 is SVGAGI in the germline V gene. The CDR3 spells CASSYGGAGNTEAFF. The CDR3, as DNA: TGTGCCAGCAGTTACGGGGGCGCAGGGAACACTGAAGCTTTCTTT.

There are a few counts of this clone. V and J are TRBV19 and TRBJ2-7; D remains unclear. The CDR3 is 15 amino acids. Trimming cost V 0 bases and J 0 bases, with 9 bases left between them. The V gene's germline CDR1 is LNHDA and CDR2 SQIVND (reference sequence). CDR3 sequence (DNA): TGTGCCAGTAGTATAGATCTGAGGCCCTCCTACGAGCAGTACTTC. Amino acid sequence: CASSIDLRPSYEQYF. The entire variable domain, with the rest obtained from reference TRBV19 and TRBJ2-7, is as follows: DGGITQSPKYLFRKEGQNVTLSCEQNLNHDAMYWYRQDPGQGLRLIYYSQIVNDFQKGDIAEGYSVSREKKESFPLTVTSAQKNPTAFYLCASSIDLRPSYEQYFGPGTRLTVT.

J is TRBJ1-2 and V is TRBV4-3; perhaps TRBD1 as D (5 bases). Looked up from germline, CDR1 is LGHNA and CDR2 is YSLEER. CDR3 size: 14 residues. V was shortened by 4 bases and J by 3 bases, with 12 bases between the two germline ends. The CDR3 coding sequence is TGCGCCAGCAGCCCAGGGATTGCCTACTATGGCTACACCTTC. It specifies CASSPGIAYYGYTF.